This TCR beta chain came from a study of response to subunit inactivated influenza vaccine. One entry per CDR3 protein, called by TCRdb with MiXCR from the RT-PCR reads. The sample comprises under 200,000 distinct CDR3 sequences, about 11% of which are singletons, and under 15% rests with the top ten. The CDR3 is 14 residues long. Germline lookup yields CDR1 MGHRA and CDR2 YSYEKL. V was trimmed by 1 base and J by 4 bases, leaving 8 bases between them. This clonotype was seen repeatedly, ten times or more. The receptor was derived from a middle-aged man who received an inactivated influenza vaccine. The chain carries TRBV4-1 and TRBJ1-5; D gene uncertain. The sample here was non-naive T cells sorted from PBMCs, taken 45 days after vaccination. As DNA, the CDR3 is TGCGCCAGCAGCCAAGTCCAGGCGAATCAGCCCCAGCATTTT. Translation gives CASSQVQANQPQHF.